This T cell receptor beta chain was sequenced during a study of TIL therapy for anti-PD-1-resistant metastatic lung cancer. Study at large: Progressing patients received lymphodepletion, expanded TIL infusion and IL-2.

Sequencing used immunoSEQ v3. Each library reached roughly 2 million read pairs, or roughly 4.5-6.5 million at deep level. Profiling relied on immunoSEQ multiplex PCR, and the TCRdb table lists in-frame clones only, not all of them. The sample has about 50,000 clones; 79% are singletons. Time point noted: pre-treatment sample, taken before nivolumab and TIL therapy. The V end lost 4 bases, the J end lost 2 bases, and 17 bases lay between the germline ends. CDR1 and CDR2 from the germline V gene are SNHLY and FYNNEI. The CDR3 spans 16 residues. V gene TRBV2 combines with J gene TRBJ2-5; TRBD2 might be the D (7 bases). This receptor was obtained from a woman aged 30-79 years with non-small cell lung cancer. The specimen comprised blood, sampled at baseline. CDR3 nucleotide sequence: TGTGCCAGCAGTGGGGGAGGGGGGTATTTTCAAGAGACCCAGTACTTC. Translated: CASSGGGGYFQETQYF. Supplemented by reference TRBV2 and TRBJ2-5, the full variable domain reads EPEVTQTPSHQVTQMGQEVILRCVPISNHLYFYWYRQILGQKVEFLVSFYNNEISEKSEIFDDQFSVERPDGSNFTLKIRSTKLEDSAMYFCASSGGGGYFQETQYFGPGTRLLVL.